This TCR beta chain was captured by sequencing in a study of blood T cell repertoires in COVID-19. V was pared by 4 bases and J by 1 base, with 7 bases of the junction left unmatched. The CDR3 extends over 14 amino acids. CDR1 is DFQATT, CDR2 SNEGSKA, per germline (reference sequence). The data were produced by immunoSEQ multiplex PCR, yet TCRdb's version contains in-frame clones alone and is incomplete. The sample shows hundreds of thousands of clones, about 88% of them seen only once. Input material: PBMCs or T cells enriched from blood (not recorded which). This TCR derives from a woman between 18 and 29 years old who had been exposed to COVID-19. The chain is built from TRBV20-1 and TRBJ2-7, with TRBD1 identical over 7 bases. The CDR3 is CSANDGTVSYEQYF. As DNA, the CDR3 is TGCAGTGCTAATGACGGGACAGTTTCCTACGAGCAGTACTTC.